These T cell receptor beta chains were read from a single sample in a study of T cells in Graves' hyperthyroidism and ophthalmopathy. TCRdb recomputed calls from the multiplex PCR reads with MiXCR, one row per CDR3 protein. The sample includes more than 550,000 distinct CDR3 sequences, around 15% seen only once; the top ten take roughly a sixth. The specimen was blood. These receptors all stem from a man aged 45-65 years with Graves' hyperthyroidism. Each CDR3 is given with its conserved first and last residue. The D gene is left open where the match is weak. A clone size is listed for some rows: how often the clone was seen (once, few, many), or a class if it is expanded.

CDR3aa	CDR3nt	len	v_gene	abundance	j_gene	d_gene
CASSYPVSLVSRQGPRNEQFF	TGTGCCAGCAGTTACCCTGTTTCTCTCGTTTCGAGACAGGGCCCTAGGAATGAGCAGTTCTTC	21	TRBV6-2/TRBV6-3	few	TRBJ2-1	TRBD1
CAWSGQGGGELFF	TGTGCCTGGAGTGGACAGGGTGGCGGGGAGCTGTTTTTT	13	TRBV30	few	TRBJ2-2	TRBD1
CASSLHGTVRGDEQFF	TGTGCCAGCAGCTTACACGGGACTGTGAGGGGGGATGAGCAGTTCTTC	16	TRBV7-2	few	TRBJ2-1	.
CASSDVGQGAHQPQHF	TGTGCCAGCAGTGACGTGGGACAGGGGGCCCATCAGCCCCAGCATTTT	16	TRBV2	.	TRBJ1-5	TRBD1
CASSEWGTGSYEQYF	TGTGCCAGCAGTGAGTGGGGGACAGGTAGCTACGAGCAGTACTTC	15	TRBV28	many	TRBJ2-7	TRBD1
CASSLEGGGWNEQFF	TGTGCCAGCAGCTTAGAAGGGGGAGGGTGGAATGAGCAGTTCTTC	15	TRBV7-2	many	TRBJ2-1	.
CASSFRVATYSGNTIYF	TGTGCCAGCAGTTTTCGGGTCGCAACTTACTCTGGAAACACCATATATTTT	17	TRBV28	many	TRBJ1-3	.
CASSLGASQVGGYTF	TGTGCCAGCAGCTTAGGTGCGAGTCAAGTCGGCGGCTACACCTTC	15	TRBV7-2	.	TRBJ1-2	.
CASSSFSGRAGEQFF	TGTGCCAGCAGCTCCTTTAGCGGGAGGGCTGGGGAGCAGTTCTTC	15	TRBV11-2	many	TRBJ2-1	TRBD2
CASSVAGPHEQYF	TGTGCCAGCAGCGTAGCGGGGCCCCACGAGCAGTACTTC	13	TRBV9	many	TRBJ2-7	.
CASSIFTGGAFSFGGYTF	TGTGCCAGTAGTATTTTTACAGGGGGCGCGTTTTCTTTCGGCGGCTACACCTTC	18	TRBV19	.	TRBJ1-2	TRBD1
CASSFLVGSGTSGSTDTQYF	TGTGCCAGCAGTTTCCTGGTTGGATCGGGGACTAGCGGGAGCACAGATACGCAGTATTTT	20	TRBV28	.	TRBJ2-3	TRBD2